Listed below are T cell receptor beta chains from one sample, sequenced in a study of T cell responses to AZD1222 COVID-19 vaccine. Sequencing was performed with immunoSEQ multiplex PCR; in TCRdb, only in-frame clones are kept and a portion is missing. The repertoire holds about 190,000 clones, around 93% seen once, with 9.2% in the top ten. The sequencing here drew on peripheral blood, taken on day 0 of AZD1222 vaccination. The receptors were sampled from an adult in good health. CDR3s include the opening cysteine and the closing phenylalanine or tryptophan. The D gene is left open where the match is weak. Not every row has a clone size; where given, it reads once, few, many or a size class.

d_gene	j_gene	v_gene	abundance	CDR3nt	CDR3aa
.	TRBJ1-2	TRBV28	.	TGTGCCAGCCTATCCCTAGGGGCTAACTATGGCTACACCTTC	CASLSLGANYGYTF
.	TRBJ1-2	TRBV6-6	.	TGTGCCAGCAGCGAGGGGCTTCGGGGCTACACCTTC	CASSEGLRGYTF
.	TRBJ2-3	TRBV29-1	.	TGCAGCGTTGAACTGGGGAACCCAGTAGATACGCAGTATTTT	CSVELGNPVDTQYF
.	TRBJ1-1	TRBV19	.	TGTGCCAGTAGTATATTTTCGGGGATGAACACTGAAGCTTTCTTT	CASSIFSGMNTEAFF
.	TRBJ2-3	TRBV7-8	.	TGTGCCAGCAGCGGGCAGGCCCAAGATACGCAGTATTTT	CASSGQAQDTQYF
.	TRBJ1-2	TRBV9	few	TGTGCCAGCAGCGTAGCCCCTTCTACCGCCCATGGCTACACCTTC	CASSVAPSTAHGYTF
TRBD1	TRBJ2-5	TRBV27	once	TGTGCCAGCAGTTTATCCTTCTTCGACAGGGGGCTCAAGGAGACCCAGTACTTC	CASSLSFFDRGLKETQYF
.	TRBJ2-7	TRBV19	.	TGTGCCAGTAGTGACCGGGACGCTCGTTGGGACGAGCAGTACTTC	CASSDRDARWDEQYF
.	TRBJ1-3	TRBV28	.	TGTGCCAGCAGCCGCCGTGGGGATGGAAACACCATATATTTT	CASSRRGDGNTIYF
TRBD2	TRBJ2-1	TRBV7-3	once	TGTGCCAGCAGCCCTCTAGCGGGAGTGATCAATGAGCAGTTCTTC	CASSPLAGVINEQFF
TRBD2	TRBJ2-1	TRBV19	.	TGTGCCAGTAGTGTACTAGCGAATACCTACAATGAGCAGTTCTTC	CASSVLANTYNEQFF
.	TRBJ1-1	TRBV5-6	once	TGTGCCAGCAGCTTTCGGGGAGGGTCGGGCACTGAAGCTTTCTTT	CASSFRGGSGTEAFF
TRBD1	TRBJ2-7	TRBV28	.	TGTGCCAGCAGAGAAGACAGGGGGCGCATCTACGAGCAGTACTTC	CASREDRGRIYEQYF
.	TRBJ2-3	TRBV5-1	.	TGCGCCAGCAGCTTGGAATCGGGAGCAACAGATACGCAGTATTTT	CASSLESGATDTQYF
.	TRBJ1-2	TRBV24-1	.	TGTGCCACCAGTGATTCGACACTAGCTAACTATGGCTACACCTTC	CATSDSTLANYGYTF
.	TRBJ2-1	TRBV28	.	TGTGCCAGCAGGGCCCCCCGACTGGCAGATGAGCAGTTCTTC	CASRAPRLADEQFF
.	TRBJ1-6	TRBV6-5	.	TGTGCCAGCCGGGACAACTATAATTCACCCCTCCACTTT	CASRDNYNSPLHF
.	TRBJ1-5	TRBV28	.	TGTGCCAGCAGCCCTCGAATTAGGAGCAATCAGCCCCAGCATTTT	CASSPRIRSNQPQHF
.	TRBJ2-3	TRBV14	.	TGTGCCAGCAGCCCTCTACGATCTGGCACAGATACGCAGTATTTT	CASSPLRSGTDTQYF
.	TRBJ2-1	TRBV28	.	TGTGCCAGCTTAGAGCGTAACCTTTACAATGAGCAGTTCTTC	CASLERNLYNEQFF
TRBD1	TRBJ2-7	TRBV5-1	.	TGCGCCAGCAGCTTGGGACAGGGAGTCTACGAGCAGTACTTC	CASSLGQGVYEQYF
TRBD1	TRBJ1-1	TRBV7-3	.	TGTGCCAGCAGCTTAAGTGACAGGGCGAACACTGAAGCTTTCTTT	CASSLSDRANTEAFF
.	TRBJ1-2	TRBV3-1/TRBV3-2	.	TGTGCCAGCAGCCACCTTTGGTCAGGCAACTATGGCTACACCTTC	CASSHLWSGNYGYTF
.	TRBJ2-7	TRBV28	.	TGTGCCAGCAGTTTAACCTTTTGGGAGCAGTACTTC	CASSLTFWEQYF
TRBD1	TRBJ2-7	TRBV19	.	TGTGCCACCGCGACAGGGCTCTCCTACGAGCAGTACTTC	CATATGLSYEQYF
.	TRBJ1-4	TRBV28	.	TGTGCCAGCAGTTTAGGATCGGAAGCTAATGAAAAACTGTTTTTT	CASSLGSEANEKLFF
TRBD2	TRBJ2-7	TRBV15	.	TGTGCCACCAGCACACCAGGACTAGCGGGAGCCGACGAGCAGTACTTC	CATSTPGLAGADEQYF
TRBD1	TRBJ2-7	TRBV6-5	.	TGTGCCAGCCGAAATTCGCGGCAGGGGGACTACGAGCAGTACTTC	CASRNSRQGDYEQYF
.	TRBJ2-3	TRBV6-5	.	TGTGCCAGCAGAACAACAGGGAGCACAGATACGCAGTATTTT	CASRTTGSTDTQYF
.	TRBJ2-3	TRBV5-1	once	TGCGCCAGCAGCTTGATGGTGCGGGACGGGTCAGATACGCAGTATTTT	CASSLMVRDGSDTQYF
.	TRBJ1-5	TRBV21-1	.	TGTGCCAGCAGGCGACGGTCGCGCAATCAGCCCCAGCATTTT	CASRRRSRNQPQHF
.	TRBJ2-7	TRBV6-5	.	TGTGCCAGCAGAGACAGATACGAGCAGTACTTC	CASRDRYEQYF